The TCR beta chain under discussion was sequenced for a study of blood T cell repertoires in COVID-19. The table lists this clone with a few counts. Some clones are missing from TCRdb's copy, which holds only in-frame ones; the method was immunoSEQ multiplex PCR. The profile shows 150,000 to 200,000 clones, about nine tenths of them singletons. This sequence originates from a woman in her twenties or thirties who had recovered from COVID-19. Sequences were obtained from PBMCs or T cells enriched from blood (not recorded which).

The CDR3 loop is CASSPATSSGNTIYF. The DNA of the CDR3 is TGTGCCAGCTCACCTGCAACTTCCTCTGGAAACACCATATATTTT. V usage is TRBV18 and J usage is TRBJ1-3; unclear D gene. The CDR3 covers 15 residues. Germline V gene sequence: CDR1 KGHSH, CDR2 LQKENI. V shed 3 bases and J shed 0 bases, with 9 bases lying between them.